This T cell receptor beta chain was found in a study of vaccination effects on CD4 cells after COVID-19. Study in general: Samples collected post-vaccine were obtained a median of 72 days after the second dose.

The assay was immunoSEQ multiplex PCR, and TCRdb's table has in-frame clones only and misses some. The sample shows 57,000 or so clones, roughly 73% of them seen only once. ViraFEST expansion of antigen-specific CD4+ T cells with viral peptide pools preceded sequencing. CD4+ T cells were isolated after around 10 days of culture. The vaccine given was either BNT162b2 or mRNA-1273, in two doses. Among the vaccine recipients, none had a prior SARS-CoV-2 infection, and nucleocapsid antibodies were negative. On this clone itself: Its antigen remains unidentified.

V lost 8 bases to trimming and J lost 2 bases, with 15 bases between them. Germline loops: CDR1 LNHDA, CDR2 SQIVND (reference sequence). This CDR3 is 14 amino acids long. Findings and caveats of the study: In the late period after vaccination, infection- and vaccine-induced clones contracted markedly.

This specimen was CD4+ T cells from PBMCs cultured with HCoV-229E spike peptides, taken after COVID-19 vaccination. This clonotype originated in a human donor who received a COVID-19 vaccine. The rearrangement uses TRBV19 and TRBJ1-2, with TRBD1 as a possible D gene (5 bases). Here the CDR3 DNA reads TGTGCCAGTCTTAAGAGGGGCACCAACTATGGCTACACCTTC. Translated: CASLKRGTNYGYTF.